This TCR beta chain was identified during a study of blood T cell repertoires in COVID-19. Study information: From T cells, B-cell-depleted T cells, or PBMCs came the material, which was cDNA or gDNA.

This CDR3 spans 16 amino acids. Trimming took 1 base from V and 4 from J; bases not matched to a gene: 6. Germline CDR1 is MNHNY and CDR2 is SVGAGI (reference sequence). TCRdb keeps only in-frame clones here, not all; method: immunoSEQ multiplex PCR. This sample has around 150,000 clones; 88% occur once, and the top ten carry approximately 2.5%. The sequence was collected from a human donor with COVID-19, enrolled during active disease. The donor label of this sample is uncertain. The V and J genes are TRBV6-6 and TRBJ1-3, with 8 nucleotides matching TRBD1. Sequencing used peripheral blood. CDR3 nucleotide sequence: TGTGCCAGCAGTTACTTCCCCGGACAGGGAGGAAACACCATATATTTT. It is translated as CASSYFPGQGGNTIYF.